One sample yielded the 28 T cell receptor beta chains listed below, sequenced in a study of control samples from healthy donors and cancer patients. Sequencing was performed with immunoSEQ multiplex PCR; in TCRdb, only in-frame clones are kept and a portion is missing. This table holds 70,000 to 75,000 clones, roughly nine tenths found once. The sequenced material came from blood. The origin of the receptors is a woman in her 50s in good health.

The V and J genes are TRBV7-8 and TRBJ2-5; D is unresolved. The CDR3 is 14 residues long. Per germline, CDR1 SGHVS and CDR2 FQNEAQ. Trimming pared 9 bases from V and 5 bases from J, leaving 19 bases between. CDR3 amino acids: CASARALMGETQYF. For the CDR3, the DNA is TGTGCCAGTGCCCGGGCCCTAATGGGGGAGACCCAGTACTTC. Full variable domain (rest looked up from reference TRBV7-8 and TRBJ2-5): GAGVSQSPRYKVAKRGQDVALRCDPISGHVSLFWYQQALGQGPEFLTYFQNEAQLDKSGLPSDRFFAERPEGSVSTLKIQRTQQEDSAVYLCASARALMGETQYFGPGTRLLVL.

The rearrangement uses TRBV9 and TRBJ2-3, with D possibly being TRBD2 (6 bases). V shed 0 bases and J shed 4 bases, with 12 bases lying between them. CDR3 length: 15 residues. The germline V gene encodes CDR1 SGDLS and CDR2 YYNGEE. Written as DNA, the CDR3 is TGTGCCAGCAGCGTAGACCCTTCTAGCGCAGATACGCAGTATTTT. Residues: CASSVDPSSADTQYF.

This clone was seen once. The V gene is TRBV24-1, the J gene TRBJ2-1; the D gene is possibly TRBD2 (5 bases). Trimming took 5 bases from V and 8 from J, leaving 24 bases between them. This CDR3 has 17 residues. Germline V gene sequence: CDR1 KGHDR, CDR2 SFDVKD. The chain's CDR3 is CATSAVLLDWFRHEQFF. The CDR3 DNA reads TGTGCCACCAGTGCGGTGTTACTAGACTGGTTTCGACATGAGCAGTTCTTC.

The chain carries TRBV5-1 and TRBJ2-7; D gene unclear. The CDR3 consists of 13 residues. V lost 0 bases, J lost 3 bases, and 7 bases lay in between. Germline values: CDR1 SGHRS, CDR2 YFSETQ. For the CDR3, the DNA is TGCGCCAGCAGCTTGGCGGGCAACTACGAGCAGTACTTC. It translates to CASSLAGNYEQYF.

This clone has only one observation. The rearrangement links TRBV7-3 to TRBJ1-3, with TRBD1 identical over 9 bases. Germline values: CDR1 SGHTA, CDR2 FQGTGA. With 5 bases clipped from V and 1 base from J, the junction kept 3 bases outside the gene matches. CDR3 length equals 15 residues. As DNA, the CDR3 is TGTGCCAGCAGCCCCGGGACAGGGTCTGGAAACACCATATATTTT. Protein product: CASSPGTGSGNTIYF.

There are a few counts of this clone. This chain joins TRBV27 and TRBJ2-3, with 8 bases matching TRBD2. Germline V gene lookup returns CDR1 MNHEY and CDR2 SMNVEV (reference sequence). The CDR3 is 12 amino acids. The CDR3 spells CWGREDTDTQYF. CDR3 coding DNA: TGTTGGGGGCGGGAGGACACAGATACGCAGTATTTT.

The V call is TRBV20-1, the J call TRBJ1-2; D is unresolved. Germline CDR1 reads DFQATT; CDR2 reads SNEGSKA (reference sequence). Trimming cost V 8 bases and J 8 bases, with 6 bases left between them. The CDR3 sequence is 8 residues long. CDR3 amino acids: CSFEGYTF. Here the CDR3 DNA reads TGCAGTTTTGAGGGCTACACCTTC.

The chain is built from TRBV5-1 and TRBJ2-2, with 8 nucleotides matching TRBD2. The junction had 2 bases not matched to a gene; V was cut back by 4 bases and J by 0 bases. Germline CDR1 and CDR2: SGHRS and YFSETQ. This CDR3 comprises 15 residues. The CDR3 nucleotides are TGCGCCAGCAGCAATAGCGGGGCGAACACCGGGGAGCTGTTTTTT. Its translation is CASSNSGANTGELFF.

The genes are TRBV19 and TRBJ2-2, with D unresolved. This CDR3 is built from 14 residues. Germline loops: CDR1 LNHDA, CDR2 SQIVND (reference sequence). V shed 6 bases and J shed 1 base, with 9 bases lying between them. In DNA, the CDR3 is TGTGCCAGTAGCCCAAGACTGAACACCGGGGAGCTGTTTTTT. Amino acid sequence: CASSPRLNTGELFF.

V is TRBV19 and J is TRBJ1-2; 7 bases are shared with TRBD1. After removal of 5 bases from V and 7 bases from J, the junction contained 1 base not matched to a gene. Germline V gene sequence: CDR1 LNHDA, CDR2 SQIVND (reference sequence). The CDR3 is made up of 11 amino acids. The CDR3, as DNA: TGTGCCAGTAGTCACAGGGGTGGCTACACCTTC. Amino acids: CASSHRGGYTF.

The chain employs TRBV10-1 and TRBJ2-5; either TRBD1 or TRBD2 may supply D (5 bases each). The CDR3 extends over 13 amino acids. V lost 6 bases and J lost 0, with 8 bases in between. Germline CDR1 and CDR2: WNHNN and SYGVQD (reference sequence). The CDR3 spells CASRGTDQETQYF. CDR3 bases: TGCGCCAGCAGAGGGACGGACCAAGAGACCCAGTACTTC.

This clone was counted once. The chain recombines TRBV19 with TRBJ1-5; D perhaps matches TRBD1 (5 bases). Germline CDR1 LNHDA, CDR2 SQIVND (reference sequence). V lost 3 bases and J 5 bases, leaving 14 bases between the germline ends. The CDR3 runs to 15 residues. The CDR3: CASSISAGGYQPQHF. In DNA form, the CDR3 reads TGTGCCAGTAGTATCTCAGCGGGGGGTTATCAGCCCCAGCATTTT.

This chain uses TRBV28 with TRBJ1-3; D uncertain. Trimming shortened V by 5 bases and J by 4 bases, and 15 bases separated the two germline ends. CDR3 length equals 15 residues. Germline V lookup: CDR1 MDHEN, CDR2 SYDVKM. In nucleotides, the CDR3 is TGTGCCAGCAGTGCCGCAACCCTTCCAGGAAACACCATATATTTT. Protein: CASSAATLPGNTIYF.

The chain carries TRBV11-1 and TRBJ2-1, with 9 nucleotides matching TRBD2. The CDR3 runs to 16 residues. V was pared by 2 bases and J by 9 bases, with 11 bases of the junction left unmatched. Germline values: CDR1 SGHAT, CDR2 FQDESV (reference sequence). The DNA of the CDR3 is TGTGCCAGCAGCTTAATCCCTAGCGGGATCCAACCTGAGCAGTTCTTC. Its translation: CASSLIPSGIQPEQFF. Full variable domain (outside the CDR3, taken from reference TRBV11-1 and TRBJ2-1): EAEVAQSPRYKITEKSQAVAFWCDPISGHATLYWYRQILGQGPELLVQFQDESVVDDSQLPKDRFSAERLKGVDSTLKIQPAELGDSAMYLCASSLIPSGIQPEQFFGPGTRLTVL.

The chain carries TRBV7-9 and TRBJ2-4; TRBD2 might be the D (6 bases). The CDR3 spans 15 residues. Germline V lookup: CDR1 SEHNR, CDR2 FQNEAQ (reference sequence). The V gene lost 11 bases and the J gene lost 7 bases, with 24 bases spanning the gap. For the CDR3, the DNA is TGTGCCGCAGCGGGCGGGTCAGAACGTATCAACATTCAGTACTTC. Protein sequence: CAAAGGSERINIQYF.

The chain joins TRBV9 to TRBJ1-4, with D perhaps TRBD1 (5 bases). Looked up from germline, CDR1 is SGDLS and CDR2 is YYNGEE. Trimming removed 0 bases from V and 4 bases from J, with 10 bases in between. The CDR3 runs to 15 residues. The DNA of the CDR3 is TGTGCCAGCAGCGTAGAGGGGACGGGTAATGAAAAACTGTTTTTT. Encoded protein: CASSVEGTGNEKLFF.

The chain couples TRBV28 to TRBJ1-5; TRBD1 agrees at 9 bases. This CDR3 contains 16 residues. Germline CDR1 MDHEN, CDR2 SYDVKM. Losses at the gene ends were 7 bases for V and 5 bases for J; bases not matched to a gene: 12. CDR3 DNA: TGTGCCAGCATTCCCCCGACAGGGGGAGGACATCAGCCCCAGCATTTT. This codes for CASIPPTGGGHQPQHF.

The chain carries TRBV19 and TRBJ2-1, with 7 bases that match TRBD2. The CDR3 is made up of 13 amino acids. Germline trimming cut 5 bases from V and 8 bases from J; bases unmatched to any gene: 6. From germline, CDR1 is LNHDA and CDR2 SQIVND (reference sequence). The CDR3: CASSLQLAHEQFF. CDR3 DNA sequence: TGTGCCAGTAGTCTACAACTAGCGCATGAGCAGTTCTTC.

The chain has TRBV20-1 and TRBJ2-1; no firm D call. CDR1 is DFQATT, CDR2 SNEGSKA, per germline (reference sequence). V lost 3 bases to trimming and J lost 3 bases, with 6 bases between them. The CDR3 is 12 residues long. The CDR3 sequence: CSASGYYNEQFF. The CDR3 DNA is TGCAGTGCTAGTGGTTACTACAATGAGCAGTTCTTC.

J is TRBJ2-3 and V is TRBV2; D perhaps matches TRBD2 (5 bases). V lost 2 bases, J lost 5 bases, and 23 bases lay in between. Germline V gives CDR1 SNHLY, CDR2 FYNNEI. The CDR3 sequence is 18 residues long. For the CDR3, the DNA is TGTGCCAGCAGTGAAACCCCGGGAAGCTCGACGGCTGGAGATACGCAGTATTTT. Translation: CASSETPGSSTAGDTQYF.

This chain links TRBV28 with TRBJ2-7; 7 bases are a match to TRBD1. The CDR3 sequence is 15 residues long. Germline loops: CDR1 MDHEN, CDR2 SYDVKM. V trimming: 4 bases; J trimming: 4 bases; junction bases outside the gene matches: 10. CDR3 sequence reads: CASSSPGTVPYEQYF. The DNA for the CDR3 is TGTGCCAGCAGTTCGCCCGGGACAGTACCGTACGAGCAGTACTTC.

The rearrangement uses TRBV19 and TRBJ2-5, with 9 positions matching TRBD2. V gave up 3 bases and J gave up 5 bases; unmatched junction bases: 16. Per germline, CDR1 LNHDA and CDR2 SQIVND (reference sequence). The CDR3 extends over 18 amino acids. CDR3 DNA: TGTGCCAGTAGTATCGCCTCGACGACTAGCGGAGGGGGGGAGACCCAGTACTTC. It encodes CASSIASTTSGGGETQYF.

This clone has just one count. The gene calls are TRBV9 and TRBJ2-7; 10 positions agree with TRBD2. The CDR3 is 17 residues long. With 3 bases clipped from V and 1 base from J, the junction kept 10 bases outside the gene matches. In germline, CDR1 is SGDLS, CDR2 YYNGEE. The CDR3: CASSESPSGRISYEQYF. The CDR3 DNA follows: TGTGCCAGCAGCGAGTCCCCTAGCGGGAGAATATCCTACGAGCAGTACTTC. Combining the CDR3 with reference TRBV9 and TRBJ2-7 gives the whole variable domain DSGVTQTPKHLITATGQRVTLRCSPRSGDLSVYWYQQSLDQGLQFLIQYYNGEERAKGNILERFSAQQFPDLHSELNLSSLELGDSALYFCASSESPSGRISYEQYFGPGTRLTVT.

CDR3 loop: CASSLTGYGYTF. DNA for the CDR3: TGTGCCAGCAGCTTAACAGGGTACGGCTACACCTTC. V usage is TRBV7-8 and J usage is TRBJ1-2; tentative D call: TRBD1 (6 bases). The V end lost 2 bases, the J end lost 8 bases, and 9 bases lay between the germline ends. CDR3 length: 12 residues. Germline assignment: CDR1 SGHVS and CDR2 FQNEAQ.

The CDR3 region is CASSLDMDQPQHF. In DNA form, the CDR3 reads TGCGCCAGCAGCTTGGATATGGATCAGCCCCAGCATTTT. This sequence joins TRBV5-1 and TRBJ1-5; D is ambiguous. Trimming took 0 bases from V and 5 from J, leaving 6 bases between them. The CDR3 has 13 residues. The V gene's germline CDR1 is SGHRS and CDR2 YFSETQ.

The rearrangement links TRBV7-2 to TRBJ2-1; 11 bases match TRBD2. The CDR3 covers 17 residues. Germline-derived CDR1 and CDR2 are SGHTA and FQGNSA. The V segment lost 1 base and the J segment 1 base; nucleotides outside the gene matches: 3. The CDR3 DNA sequence: TGTGCCAGCAGCTTAGTGGCTAGCGGGAGGTCCTACAATGAGCAGTTCTTC. This translates into CASSLVASGRSYNEQFF.

The V and J genes are TRBV15 and TRBJ2-3; D remains unclear. The V gene lost 0 bases and the J gene lost 6 bases, with 13 bases spanning the gap. The CDR3 length is 15 residues. The germline V gene has CDR1 LNHNV and CDR2 YYDKDF (reference sequence). The CDR3 loop is CATSRDHQRSDTQYF. The CDR3 region has the DNA TGTGCCACCAGCAGAGATCACCAGCGTAGCGATACGCAGTATTTT.

The chain couples TRBV30 to TRBJ1-2, with TRBD1 matching over 11 bases. This CDR3 spans 16 amino acids. CDR1 is GTSNPN and CDR2 is SVGIG in the germline V gene (reference sequence). V lost 0 bases to trimming and J lost 5 bases; unmatched junction nucleotides: 8. Here the CDR3 DNA reads TGTGCCTGGAGTGTTTGGACAGGGGGCTCTGGATATGGCTACACCTTC. Translation gives CAWSVWTGGSGYGYTF.